These T cell receptor beta chains were read from a single sample in a study of follicular helper T cells after annual influenza vaccination. Only in-frame clones appear in the TCRdb table, and some are missing; sequencing was by immunoSEQ multiplex PCR. The profile shows approximately 7,400 clones, approximately 83% of them singletons. The sequencing here drew on CXCR5+ CD38- circulating T follicular helper cells from blood, taken 7 days after influenza vaccination. Every receptor here comes from an adult who received the influenza vaccine. Each CDR3 is given with its conserved first and last residue. D genes are given only for firm matches. Size values are once, few and many counts, or a class for expanded clones, and some rows have none.

size	J	length	D	V	DNA	CDR3
-	TRBJ1-1	16	TRBD1	TRBV27	TGTGCCAGCAGTTTACGGGACAGGGGCCAGAACACTGAAGCTTTCTTT	CASSLRDRGQNTEAFF
-	TRBJ2-7	14	-	TRBV2	TGTGCCAGCAGTGGGGTAGCCGGAACCTACGAGCAGTACTTC	CASSGVAGTYEQYF
-	TRBJ2-1	15	-	TRBV7-9	TGTGCCAGCAGCTTAGACCGGGCCTTCTACAATGAGCAGTTCTTC	CASSLDRAFYNEQFF
-	TRBJ1-4	14	-	TRBV15	TGTGCCACCAGCAGAGGAGGGGGGGGTGAAAAACTGTTTTTT	CATSRGGGGEKLFF
-	TRBJ2-7	14	-	TRBV7-8	TGTGCCAGCAGCTTCCCCGGGGGATCCTACGAGCAGTACTTC	CASSFPGGSYEQYF
-	TRBJ2-1	15	TRBD2	TRBV5-4	TGTGCCAGCAGCTCTACCGGGACTAGCGGGAGGGAGCAGTTCTTC	CASSSTGTSGREQFF
-	TRBJ1-1	14	-	TRBV30	TGTGCCTGGAAAATGAGGGGAATGAACACTGAAGCTTTCTTT	CAWKMRGMNTEAFF
-	TRBJ2-7	14	TRBD1	TRBV5-4	TGTGCCAGCAGTCCGGGACAGGGGGCAGGGGAGCAGTACTTC	CASSPGQGAGEQYF
once	TRBJ2-4	18	TRBD2	TRBV5-1	TGCGCCAGCAGCTTGGTAAGCGGGAGTCCCTCTAGCAAAAACATTCAGTACTTC	CASSLVSGSPSSKNIQYF
-	TRBJ1-2	15	-	TRBV7-8	TGTGCCAGCACCAAAATGACGCACGCTAACTATGGCTACACCTTC	CASTKMTHANYGYTF